The rows below give T cell receptor beta chains drawn from one sample of a study of blood T cell repertoires in COVID-19. TCRdb's table, derived via immunoSEQ multiplex PCR, lists solely in-frame clones and lacks some. The data contain more than 200,000 clones, approximately 90% of them seen just once; the ten biggest clones take up 4.1%. The sequencing input was PBMCs or T cells enriched from blood (not recorded which). The receptors here all came from a woman aged 25 to 39 who had recovered from COVID-19. The CDR3 runs from the conserved cysteine through the conserved F or W. The D gene is left open where the match is weak. Part of the rows lack a size; the others show once, few, many or a class for expanded clones.

NA	TRBJ2-3	NA	TRBV21-1	CASMQGFLGTDTQYF	TGTGCCAGCATGCAGGGTTTTTTGGGCACAGATACGCAGTATTTT
NA	TRBJ2-5	NA	TRBV7-9	CASSLVPGPETQYF	TGTGCCAGCAGCTTAGTACCTGGGCCCGAGACCCAGTACTTC
NA	TRBJ1-1	NA	TRBV5-4	CASSLALQNTEAFF	TGTGCCAGCAGCTTGGCCTTACAAAACACTGAAGCTTTCTTT
NA	TRBJ2-7	TRBD2	TRBV10-3	CAISESGGSSYEQYF	TGTGCCATCAGTGAGTCTGGCGGGAGTTCCTACGAGCAGTACTTC
NA	TRBJ2-7	NA	TRBV18	CASSLLTGTDYEQYF	TGTGCCAGCTCACTCTTGACAGGAACCGACTACGAGCAGTACTTC
NA	TRBJ1-1	TRBD1	TRBV6-5	CASRTDRDTEAFF	TGTGCCAGCAGGACCGACAGGGACACTGAAGCTTTCTTT
NA	TRBJ1-1	NA	TRBV21-1	CASSTRIPNRGRRTEAFF	TGTGCCAGCAGCACTCGAATTCCGAACAGGGGGCGGCGGACTGAAGCTTTCTTT
NA	TRBJ1-5	TRBD1	TRBV30	CAWSGTGGGQPQHF	TGTGCCTGGAGTGGGACAGGGGGAGGTCAGCCCCAGCATTTT
NA	TRBJ2-7	TRBD1	TRBV27	CASSTSAGQGLHEQYF	TGTGCCAGCAGTACAAGTGCGGGACAGGGGCTACACGAGCAGTACTTC
NA	TRBJ1-6	TRBD1	TRBV7-9	CASSLDRGSSPLHF	TGTGCCAGCAGCTTAGACAGGGGGAGTTCACCCCTCCACTTT
few	TRBJ2-1	NA	TRBV7-3	CASSLQGSPLEFSYNEQFF	TGTGCCAGCAGCTTGCAGGGTAGCCCCCTGGAGTTCTCCTACAATGAGCAGTTCTTC
NA	TRBJ2-4	TRBD1	TRBV7-9	CASSSYRGQDIQYF	TGTGCCAGCAGCTCCTACAGGGGGCAGGACATTCAGTACTTC
NA	TRBJ1-2	NA	TRBV18	CASSPRTASGYTF	TGTGCCAGCTCACCGAGGACAGCTAGCGGCTACACCTTC
NA	TRBJ2-6	NA	TRBV7-9	CASSPKWALNSGANVLTF	TGTGCCAGCAGCCCCAAATGGGCACTCAACTCTGGGGCCAACGTCCTGACTTTC
NA	TRBJ1-5	NA	TRBV12-3/TRBV12-4	CASSPAGGQPQHF	TGTGCCAGCAGCCCCGCCGGGGGTCAGCCCCAGCATTTT
NA	TRBJ2-1	TRBD2	TRBV24-1	CATSDGVASGRYNEQFF	TGTGCCACCAGTGATGGCGTGGCTAGCGGGAGGTACAATGAGCAGTTCTTC
NA	TRBJ1-1	NA	TRBV10-3	CAISFSQRGDEAFF	TGTGCCATCAGTTTCTCCCAACGGGGGGATGAAGCTTTCTTT
NA	TRBJ1-2	NA	TRBV4-2	CASSQAFQNYGYTF	TGTGCCAGCAGCCAGGCTTTTCAGAACTATGGCTACACCTTC
NA	TRBJ1-2	NA	TRBV5-1	CASSLGGGNYGYTF	TGCGCCAGCAGCTTGGGCGGAGGTAACTATGGCTACACCTTC
NA	TRBJ1-2	NA	TRBV29-1	CSVTSPKAERNYGYTF	TGCAGCGTGACTTCACCTAAAGCCGAACGCAACTATGGCTACACCTTC
NA	TRBJ2-3	NA	TRBV20-1	CSASGQPGIRTDTQYF	TGCAGTGCTAGTGGCCAACCCGGGATTCGCACAGATACGCAGTATTTT
NA	TRBJ1-3	NA	TRBV6-1	CASSEIGSSGNTIYF	TGTGCCAGCAGTGAAATAGGGAGCTCTGGAAACACCATATATTTT
NA	TRBJ1-2	NA	TRBV14	CASSQDQGPYGYTF	TGTGCCAGCAGCCAAGATCAGGGTCCCTATGGCTACACCTTC
NA	TRBJ1-2	TRBD1	TRBV30	CAWSVGGSFRNYGYTF	TGTGCCTGGAGTGTAGGGGGCAGTTTTCGGAACTATGGCTACACCTTC
once	TRBJ1-3	NA	TRBV29-1	CSAGQSSGNTIYF	TGCAGCGCCGGACAAAGCTCTGGAAACACCATATATTTT
NA	TRBJ2-7	NA	TRBV18	CASSPTTVSYEQYF	TGTGCCAGCTCACCCACGACAGTCTCCTACGAGCAGTACTTC
NA	TRBJ1-2	TRBD1	TRBV18	CASSPGQDLYGYTF	TGTGCCAGCTCGCCGGGACAGGACCTCTATGGCTACACCTTC
few	TRBJ2-1	TRBD2	TRBV9	CASSVKLGGTRRRNEQFF	TGTGCCAGCAGCGTAAAGTTGGGAGGGACTAGAAGGCGCAATGAGCAGTTCTTC
once	TRBJ1-5	NA	TRBV9	CASSLGGEGQPQHF	TGTGCCAGCAGCCTGGGGGGTGAGGGCCAGCCCCAGCATTTT
NA	TRBJ1-2	TRBD1	TRBV28	CASRLLTGDYGYTF	TGTGCCAGCAGACTATTGACAGGGGACTATGGCTACACCTTC
NA	TRBJ1-2	TRBD1	TRBV28	CASSSLDLSGTGDGYTF	TGTGCCAGCAGTTCCCTAGATTTATCCGGGACAGGGGATGGCTACACCTTC
NA	TRBJ1-1	NA	TRBV6-5	CASTLEQGRRTEAFF	TGTGCCAGCACCCTTGAACAGGGCCGTCGCACTGAAGCTTTCTTT
NA	TRBJ1-4	TRBD1	TRBV7-2	CASSLDPGQGLIYSEKLFF	TGTGCCAGCAGCTTAGACCCCGGACAGGGGTTAATCTATTCTGAAAAACTGTTTTTT
NA	TRBJ1-1	TRBD1	TRBV6-5	CASSYTGEMNTEAFF	TGTGCCAGCAGTTATACAGGGGAAATGAACACTGAAGCTTTCTTT
once	TRBJ2-2	NA	TRBV6-2/TRBV6-3	CASSNYRENTGELFF	TGTGCCAGCAGTAACTACAGGGAGAACACCGGGGAGCTGTTTTTT
once	TRBJ1-2	TRBD1	TRBV18	CASSSTGNDYGYTF	TGTGCCAGCTCATCGACAGGGAACGACTATGGCTACACCTTC
few	TRBJ2-7	TRBD2	TRBV28	CASSLGGGRDSYEQYF	TGTGCCAGCAGTTTAGGGGGCGGGAGGGACTCCTACGAGCAGTACTTC
once	TRBJ2-5	TRBD1	TRBV7-9	CASSPGQVRETQYF	TGTGCCAGCAGCCCCGGACAGGTTCGGGAGACCCAGTACTTC
NA	TRBJ2-3	NA	TRBV4-3	CASSQGVSGDTQYF	TGCGCCAGCAGCCAAGGGGTCTCGGGTGATACGCAGTATTTT
NA	TRBJ1-1	NA	TRBV6-5	CASCGGLTCAQAFF	TGTGCCTCTTGCGGGGGCCTGACTTGTGCGCAAGCTTTCTTT
NA	TRBJ2-7	TRBD2	TRBV7-6	CASSRDSYRPGLASDEQYF	TGTGCCAGCAGCCGGGACAGTTACCGGCCTGGACTAGCGTCCGACGAGCAGTACTTC
NA	TRBJ2-1	TRBD2	TRBV7-6	CASSTGGLAGDPNEQFF	TGTGCCAGCAGCACCGGCGGACTAGCGGGAGATCCCAATGAGCAGTTCTTC